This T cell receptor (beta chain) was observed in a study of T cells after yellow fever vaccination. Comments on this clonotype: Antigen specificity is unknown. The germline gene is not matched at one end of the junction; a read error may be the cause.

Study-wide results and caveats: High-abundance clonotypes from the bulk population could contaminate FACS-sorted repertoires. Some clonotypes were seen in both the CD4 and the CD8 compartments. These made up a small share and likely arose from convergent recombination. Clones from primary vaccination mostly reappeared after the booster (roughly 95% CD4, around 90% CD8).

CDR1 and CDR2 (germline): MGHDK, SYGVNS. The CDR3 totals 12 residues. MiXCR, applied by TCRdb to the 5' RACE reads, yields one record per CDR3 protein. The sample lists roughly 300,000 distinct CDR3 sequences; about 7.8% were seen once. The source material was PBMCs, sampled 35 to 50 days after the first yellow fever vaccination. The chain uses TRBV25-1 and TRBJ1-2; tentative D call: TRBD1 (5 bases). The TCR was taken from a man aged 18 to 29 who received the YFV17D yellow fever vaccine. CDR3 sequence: CASTEEGAGYTF. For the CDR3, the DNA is TGTGCCAGCACTGAAGAAGGGGCTGGCTACACCTTC.